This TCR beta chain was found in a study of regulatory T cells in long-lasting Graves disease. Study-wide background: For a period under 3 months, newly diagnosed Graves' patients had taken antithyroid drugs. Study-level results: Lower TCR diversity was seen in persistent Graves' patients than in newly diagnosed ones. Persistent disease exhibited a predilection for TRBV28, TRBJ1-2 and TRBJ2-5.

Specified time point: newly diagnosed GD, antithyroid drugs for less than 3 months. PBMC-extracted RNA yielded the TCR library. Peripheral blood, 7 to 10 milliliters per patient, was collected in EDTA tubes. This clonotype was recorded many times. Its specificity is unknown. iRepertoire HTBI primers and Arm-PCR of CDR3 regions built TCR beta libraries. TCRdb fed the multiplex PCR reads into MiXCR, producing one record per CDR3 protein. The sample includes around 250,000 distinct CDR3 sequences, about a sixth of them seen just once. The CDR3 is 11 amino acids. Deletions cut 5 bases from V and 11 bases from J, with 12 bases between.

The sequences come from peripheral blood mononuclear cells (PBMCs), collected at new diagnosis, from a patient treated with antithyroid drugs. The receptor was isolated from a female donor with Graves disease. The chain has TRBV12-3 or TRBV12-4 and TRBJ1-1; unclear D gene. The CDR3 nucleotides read TGTGCCAGCAGTAAATACAGTGAGGCTTTCTTT. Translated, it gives CASSKYSEAFF.